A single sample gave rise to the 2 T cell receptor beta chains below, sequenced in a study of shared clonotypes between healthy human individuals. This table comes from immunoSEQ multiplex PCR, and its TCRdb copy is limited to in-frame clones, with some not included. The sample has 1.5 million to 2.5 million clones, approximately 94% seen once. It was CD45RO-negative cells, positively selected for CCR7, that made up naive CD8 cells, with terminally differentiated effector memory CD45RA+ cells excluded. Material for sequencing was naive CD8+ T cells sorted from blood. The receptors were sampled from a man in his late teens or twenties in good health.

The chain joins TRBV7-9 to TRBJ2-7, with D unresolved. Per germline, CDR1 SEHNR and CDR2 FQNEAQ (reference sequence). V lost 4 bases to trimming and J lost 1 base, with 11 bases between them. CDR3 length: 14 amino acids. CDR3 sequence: CASSSTLSSYEQYF. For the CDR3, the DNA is TGTGCCAGCAGCTCCACCCTCAGTTCCTACGAGCAGTACTTC.

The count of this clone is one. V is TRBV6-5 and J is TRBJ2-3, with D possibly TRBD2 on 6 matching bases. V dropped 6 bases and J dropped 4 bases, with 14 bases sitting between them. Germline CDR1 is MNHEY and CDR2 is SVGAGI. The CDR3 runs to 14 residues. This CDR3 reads CASSTTGAPDTQYF. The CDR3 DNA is TGTGCCAGCAGCACCACGGGAGCTCCAGATACGCAGTATTTT.